The 18 T cell receptor beta chains below were found in one sample sequenced in a study of CD8 T cells in Susac syndrome. Reverse transcription of roughly 0.5 to 1 ug RNA was carried out with random hexamers. TCRdb processed the immunoSEQ multiplex PCR reads anew with MiXCR; each CDR3 protein has one entry. Here the sample spans roughly 140,000 distinct CDR3 sequences, roughly 94% being singletons. Sequencing input: CD8+ T cells from PBMCs. These receptors originate from a human donor in good health.

V gene TRBV7-9 combines with J gene TRBJ2-7, with D perhaps given as TRBD1 or TRBD2 (6 bases each). CDR1 is SEHNR, CDR2 FQNEAQ, per germline (reference sequence). The CDR3 is 12 amino acids. V lost 6 bases, J lost 3 bases, and 9 bases lay in between. CDR3 bases: TGTGCCAGCAGAAAGGGGGGCTACGAGCAGTACTTC. It translates to CASRKGGYEQYF. Based on the CDR3 plus reference TRBV7-9 and TRBJ2-7, the full variable domain is DTGVSQNPRHKITKRGQNVTFRCDPISEHNRLYWYRQTLGQGPEFLTYFQNEAQLEKSRLLSDRFSAERPKGSFSTLEIQRTEQGDSAMYLCASRKGGYEQYFGPGTRLTVT.

The chain is built from TRBV7-9 and TRBJ2-1; D remains unclear. V was cut by 3 bases and J by 14 bases, with 11 bases left in between. There are 11 residues in the CDR3. From germline, CDR1 is SEHNR and CDR2 FQNEAQ (reference sequence). The CDR3 coding sequence is TGTGCCAGCAGCTTGGGATTGTCAAAGTTCTTC. Translating gives CASSLGLSKFF. Full variable domain (outside the CDR3, taken from reference TRBV7-9 and TRBJ2-1): DTGVSQNPRHKITKRGQNVTFRCDPISEHNRLYWYRQTLGQGPEFLTYFQNEAQLEKSRLLSDRFSAERPKGSFSTLEIQRTEQGDSAMYLCASSLGLSKFFGPGTRLTVL.

V and J are TRBV23-1 and TRBJ1-5, with a possible D match to TRBD1 (5 bases). TRBV23-1 is an open reading frame, and its role is uncertain. V lost 5 bases to trimming and J lost 0 bases, with 14 bases between them. This CDR3 region has 16 residues. This chain's CDR3 is CASSFGGRYSNQPQHF. CDR3 nucleotide sequence: TGCGCCAGCAGTTTCGGGGGAAGGTATAGCAATCAGCCCCAGCATTTT.

This chain joins TRBV27 and TRBJ2-7, with D possibly matching TRBD2 (5 bases). Germline V CDR1 and CDR2: MNHEY, SMNVEV (reference sequence). V shed 8 bases and J shed 2 bases, with 10 bases lying between them. The length of the CDR3 is 12 residues. This chain's CDR3 is CASGWGAYEQYF. The CDR3 coding sequence is TGTGCCAGCGGATGGGGAGCCTACGAGCAGTACTTC.

This chain uses TRBV29-1 with TRBJ2-7; D uncertain. CDR1 and CDR2 from the germline V gene are SQVTM and ANQGSEA. Trimming took off 2 bases at V and 2 bases at J, with 10 bases between the two ends. The CDR3 has 13 residues. This chain's CDR3 is CSVELPRTYEQYF. In nucleotides, the CDR3 is TGCAGCGTTGAACTACCTCGTACCTACGAGCAGTACTTC.

The count of this clonotype is one. The genes are TRBV30 and TRBJ2-5; 11 nucleotides agree with TRBD1. CDR3 length: 13 residues. V lost 3 bases, J lost 5 bases, and 2 bases stayed unmatched. Germline CDR1 GTSNPN, CDR2 SVGIG (reference sequence). DNA for the CDR3: TGTGCCTGGAGGGGACAGGGGGTGGAGACCCAGTACTTC. Amino acid sequence: CAWRGQGVETQYF. The variable domain in full, with the rest retrieved from reference TRBV30 and TRBJ2-5, is SQTIHQWPATLVQPVGSPLSLECTVEGTSNPNLYWYRQAAGRGLQLLFYSVGIGQISSEVPQNLSASRPQDRQFILSSKKLLLSDSGFYLCAWRGQGVETQYFGPGTRLLVL.

The chain couples TRBV29-1 to TRBJ2-5, with D possibly TRBD1 on 5 matching bases. V gave up 3 bases and J gave up 2 bases, with 7 bases separating them. CDR1 SQVTM and CDR2 ANQGSEA come from the germline V gene. There are 12 residues in the CDR3. In nucleotides, the CDR3 is TGCAGCGTTGAGGACAATCAAGAGACCCAGTACTTC. It yields the protein CSVEDNQETQYF.

The chain has TRBV27 and TRBJ2-1; unclear D gene. V was clipped by 3 bases and J by 4 bases, with 7 bases between them. Looked up from germline, CDR1 is MNHEY and CDR2 is SMNVEV (reference sequence). There are 13 residues in the CDR3. The CDR3 loop is CASSFGDYNEQFF. DNA for the CDR3: TGTGCCAGCAGTTTCGGAGATTACAATGAGCAGTTCTTC.

The gene calls are TRBV20-1 and TRBJ2-7; D ambiguous. V was shortened by 5 bases and J by 3 bases, with 11 bases between the two germline ends. Per germline, CDR1 DFQATT and CDR2 SNEGSKA (reference sequence). This CDR3 has 12 residues. The CDR3 bases are TGCAGTGCTCGCCCAAATGTCTACGAGCAGTACTTC. Protein sequence: CSARPNVYEQYF.

This chain joins TRBV6-5 and TRBJ2-3, with D unclear. CDR3 length equals 13 residues. V was clipped by 7 bases and J by 0 bases, with 8 bases between them. Looked up from germline, CDR1 is MNHEY and CDR2 is SVGAGI. The CDR3 region is CASIRTSTDTQYF. As DNA, the CDR3 is TGTGCCAGCATACGCACGAGCACAGATACGCAGTATTTT.

The chain links TRBV20-1 to TRBJ2-7; D is undetermined. The CDR3 loop spans 14 amino acids. CDR1 DFQATT and CDR2 SNEGSKA come from the germline V gene (reference sequence). The V end was cut by 5 bases, the J end by 1 base, with 15 bases between. CDR3 in amino acids: CSAFSRGPSYEQYF. The CDR3 bases are TGCAGTGCTTTTAGTCGCGGACCGTCCTACGAGCAGTACTTC.

The V and J genes are TRBV13 and TRBJ2-1; 13 bases are shared with TRBD2. The CDR3 covers 15 residues. Per the germline V gene, CDR1 is PRHDT and CDR2 is FYEKMQ (reference sequence). V lost 5 bases to trimming and J lost 6 bases; unmatched junction nucleotides: 4. The CDR3 here is CASSPGTSGTNEQFF. The DNA for the CDR3 is TGTGCCAGCAGCCCCGGGACTAGCGGGACCAATGAGCAGTTCTTC.

This rearrangement joins TRBV5-1 to TRBJ2-3, with 9 positions matching TRBD2. J lost 6 bases, V lost 4 bases, and 6 bases had no gene match. Germline lookup yields CDR1 SGHRS and CDR2 YFSETQ. The CDR3 runs to 14 residues. CDR3 amino acids: CASSPGTSSDTQYF. CDR3 DNA: TGCGCCAGCAGCCCGGGGACTAGCAGCGATACGCAGTATTTT.

The chain uses TRBV18 and TRBJ1-1; 7 nucleotides line up with TRBD1. Germline V lookup: CDR1 KGHSH, CDR2 LQKENI. The V segment lost 2 bases and the J segment 8 bases; nucleotides outside the gene matches: 2. CDR3 length: 12 residues. CDR3 sequence (DNA): TGTGCCAGCTCACCAGTACAGGGGGAAGCTTTCTTT. It translates to CASSPVQGEAFF.

This clonotype was seen just once. The rearrangement links TRBV5-1 to TRBJ2-7; 9 bases are shared with TRBD1. The germline gives CDR1 SGHRS, CDR2 YFSETQ. The CDR3 consists of 14 residues. Trimming cost V 4 bases and J 2 bases; bases outside gene matches: 4. The CDR3 DNA follows: TGCGCCAGCAGCCACAGGACAGGGGCCTACGAGCAGTACTTC. Its translation is CASSHRTGAYEQYF.

The rearrangement uses TRBV19 and TRBJ2-1; no reliable D call. The germline V gene encodes CDR1 LNHDA and CDR2 SQIVND (reference sequence). With 5 bases removed from V and 8 bases from J, the gap between germline ends came to 10 bases. CDR3 length: 12 amino acids. The CDR3 bases are TGTGCCAGTAGTGACGTGGTCTATGAGCAGTTCTTC. This translates into CASSDVVYEQFF.

The sample holds one count of this clonotype. The V and J genes are TRBV7-9 and TRBJ2-7, with 8 bases lining up with TRBD2. The length of the CDR3 is 12 residues. J gave up 1 base and V 8 bases, and 1 base lay outside the gene matches. The germline gives CDR1 SEHNR, CDR2 FQNEAQ (reference sequence). The CDR3 here is CASAGGSYEQYF. For the CDR3, the DNA is TGTGCCAGCGCGGGAGGTTCCTACGAGCAGTACTTC.

This chain joins TRBV28 and TRBJ1-2, with D maybe TRBD1 (5 bases). CDR1 and CDR2 from the germline V gene are MDHEN and SYDVKM. This CDR3 has 11 residues. V was trimmed by 4 bases and J by 7 bases, leaving 7 bases between them. The CDR3 coding sequence is TGTGCCAGCAGTTCAGGGTCTGGCTACACCTTC. It is translated as CASSSGSGYTF.